The entry below describes one TCR beta chain. What it binds is unknown. This sample was taken from a study of blood T cells in healthy people across ages. For the study at large: About one barcoded beta molecule per two T cells was captured by template switching.

The donors, healthy Caucasians from Russia, were aged 6 to 90. The authors extracted at least 6 micrograms of total RNA per sample. The CDR3 is 16 residues long. The germline V gene encodes CDR1 SGDLS and CDR2 YYNGEE. Trimming cost V 0 bases and J 2 bases, with 13 bases left between them. Study-wide results and caveats: Per million T cells, TCR beta diversity dropped about linearly as age rose.

Using a J-beta primer mix together with a sample-barcoded 5' primer, a second PCR was run for about 6 to 12 cycles. From the 5' RACE reads, TCRdb called clonotypes with MiXCR, one entry per CDR3 protein. This table has 550,000 to 800,000 distinct CDR3 sequences, around 32% appearing once. Sequencing was done on a sample of blood. This chain connects TRBV9 to TRBJ2-3; D is possibly TRBD2 (7 bases). The sequence derives from an elderly woman in good health. The CDR3 loop is CASSVGGGRDTDTQYF. The CDR3, as DNA: TGTGCCAGCAGCGTAGGGGGGGGCCGGGACACAGATACGCAGTATTTT.